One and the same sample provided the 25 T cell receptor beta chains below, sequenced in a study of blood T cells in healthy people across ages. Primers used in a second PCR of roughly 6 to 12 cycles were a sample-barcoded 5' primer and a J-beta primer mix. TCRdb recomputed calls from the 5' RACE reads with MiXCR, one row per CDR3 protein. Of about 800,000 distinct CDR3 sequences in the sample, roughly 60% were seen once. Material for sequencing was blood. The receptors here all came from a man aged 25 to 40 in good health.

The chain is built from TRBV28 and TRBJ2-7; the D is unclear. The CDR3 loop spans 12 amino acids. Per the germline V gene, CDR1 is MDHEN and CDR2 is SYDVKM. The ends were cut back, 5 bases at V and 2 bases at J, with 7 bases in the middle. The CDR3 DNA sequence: TGTGCCAGCAGTAATGGGGCCTACGAGCAGTACTTC. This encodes CASSNGAYEQYF.

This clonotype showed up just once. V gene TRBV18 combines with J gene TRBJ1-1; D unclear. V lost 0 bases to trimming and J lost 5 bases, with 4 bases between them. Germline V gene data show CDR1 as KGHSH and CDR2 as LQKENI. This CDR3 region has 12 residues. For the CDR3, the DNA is TGTGCCAGCTCACCACCGAAGACTGAAGCTTTCTTT. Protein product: CASSPPKTEAFF.

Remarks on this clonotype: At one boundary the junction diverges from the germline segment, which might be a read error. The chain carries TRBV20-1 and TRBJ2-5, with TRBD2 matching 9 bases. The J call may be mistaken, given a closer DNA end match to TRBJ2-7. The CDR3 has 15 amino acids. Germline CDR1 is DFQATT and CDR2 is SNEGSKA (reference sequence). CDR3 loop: CSAGAGGQGASEQYF. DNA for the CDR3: TGTAGTGCTGGTGCGGGAGGGCAAGGGGCTTCCGAGCAGTACTTC.

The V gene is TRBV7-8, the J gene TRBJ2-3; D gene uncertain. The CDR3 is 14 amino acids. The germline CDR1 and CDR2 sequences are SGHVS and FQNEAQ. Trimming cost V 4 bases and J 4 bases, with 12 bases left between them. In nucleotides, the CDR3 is TGTGCCAGCAGCTCCCCTCGTGTCTCAGATACGCAGTATTTT. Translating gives CASSSPRVSDTQYF.

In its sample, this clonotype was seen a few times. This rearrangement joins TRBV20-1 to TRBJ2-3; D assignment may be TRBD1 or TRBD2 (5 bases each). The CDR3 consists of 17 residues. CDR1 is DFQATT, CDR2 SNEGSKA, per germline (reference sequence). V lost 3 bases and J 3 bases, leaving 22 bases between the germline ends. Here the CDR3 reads CSASDYRSARGTDTQYF. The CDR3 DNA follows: TGCAGTGCTAGCGACTACAGGTCCGCTAGGGGTACAGATACGCAGTATTTT.

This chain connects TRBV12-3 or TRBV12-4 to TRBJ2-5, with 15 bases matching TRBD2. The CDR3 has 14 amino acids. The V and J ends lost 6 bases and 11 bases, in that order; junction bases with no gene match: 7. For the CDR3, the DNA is TGTGCCAGCAGCCCGGGACTAGCGGGGGGCCAGCAGTACTTC. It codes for CASSPGLAGGQQYF.

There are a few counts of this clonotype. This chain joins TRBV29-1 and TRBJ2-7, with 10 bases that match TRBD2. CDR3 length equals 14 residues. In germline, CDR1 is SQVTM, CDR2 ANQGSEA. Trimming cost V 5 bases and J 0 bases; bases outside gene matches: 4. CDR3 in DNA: TGCAGCGTTCCAAGCGGGAGGGGCTCCTACGAGCAGTACTTC. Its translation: CSVPSGRGSYEQYF.

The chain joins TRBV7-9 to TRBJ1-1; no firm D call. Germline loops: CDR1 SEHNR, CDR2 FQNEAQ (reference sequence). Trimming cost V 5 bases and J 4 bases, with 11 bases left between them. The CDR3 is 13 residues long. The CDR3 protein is CASSRPGGTEAFF. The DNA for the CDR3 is TGTGCCAGCAGCCGACCGGGCGGCACTGAAGCTTTCTTT.

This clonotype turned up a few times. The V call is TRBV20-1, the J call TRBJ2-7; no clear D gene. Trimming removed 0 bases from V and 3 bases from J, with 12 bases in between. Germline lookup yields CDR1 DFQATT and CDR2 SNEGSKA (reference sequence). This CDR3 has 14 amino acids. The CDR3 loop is CSARDLGNIYEQYF. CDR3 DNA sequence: TGCAGTGCTAGAGATTTGGGTAACATCTACGAGCAGTACTTC.

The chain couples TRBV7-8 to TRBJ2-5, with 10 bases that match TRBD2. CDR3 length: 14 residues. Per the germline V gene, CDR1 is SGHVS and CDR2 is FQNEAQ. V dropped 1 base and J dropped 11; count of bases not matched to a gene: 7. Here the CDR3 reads CASSLEAGGPQQYF. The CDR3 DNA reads TGTGCCAGCAGCTTAGAAGCGGGAGGGCCGCAGCAGTACTTC.

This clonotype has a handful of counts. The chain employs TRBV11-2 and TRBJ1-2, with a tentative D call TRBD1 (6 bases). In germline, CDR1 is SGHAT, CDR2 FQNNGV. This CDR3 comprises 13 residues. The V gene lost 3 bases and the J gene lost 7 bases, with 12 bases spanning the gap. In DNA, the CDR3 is TGTGCCAGCAGCTTCAGGGGAGCCGGTGGCTACACCTTC. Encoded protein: CASSFRGAGGYTF.

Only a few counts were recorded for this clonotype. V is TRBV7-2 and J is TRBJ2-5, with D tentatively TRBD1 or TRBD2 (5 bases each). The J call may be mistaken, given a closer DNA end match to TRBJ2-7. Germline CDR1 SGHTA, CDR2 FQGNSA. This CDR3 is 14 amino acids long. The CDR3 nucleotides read TGTGCCAGCAGCCCAGGGACCGGGCAAAACGAGCAGTACTTC. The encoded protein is CASSPGTGQNEQYF.

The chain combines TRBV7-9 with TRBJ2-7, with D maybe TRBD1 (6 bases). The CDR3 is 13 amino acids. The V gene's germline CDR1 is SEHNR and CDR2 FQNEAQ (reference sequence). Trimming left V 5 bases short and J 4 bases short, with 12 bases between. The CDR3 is CASSMGTLYEQYF. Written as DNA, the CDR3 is TGTGCCAGCAGCATGGGGACACTATACGAGCAGTACTTC.

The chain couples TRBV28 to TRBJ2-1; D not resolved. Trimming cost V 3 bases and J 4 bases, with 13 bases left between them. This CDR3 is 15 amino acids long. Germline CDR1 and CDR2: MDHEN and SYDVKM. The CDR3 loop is CASSFTARAYNEQFF. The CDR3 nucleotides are TGTGCCAGCAGTTTTACGGCCCGAGCGTACAATGAGCAGTTCTTC.

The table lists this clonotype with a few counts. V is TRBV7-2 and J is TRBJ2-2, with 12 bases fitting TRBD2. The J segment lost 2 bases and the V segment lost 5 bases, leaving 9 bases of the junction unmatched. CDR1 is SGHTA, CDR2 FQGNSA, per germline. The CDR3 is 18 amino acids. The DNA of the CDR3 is TGTGCCAGCAGCCCAGAGACTAGCGGGAGACTTAACACCGGGGAGCTGTTTTTT. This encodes CASSPETSGRLNTGELFF.

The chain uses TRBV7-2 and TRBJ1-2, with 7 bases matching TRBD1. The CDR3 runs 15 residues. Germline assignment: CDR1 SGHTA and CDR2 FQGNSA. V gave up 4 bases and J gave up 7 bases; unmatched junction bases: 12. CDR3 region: CASSSRTGTEGGYTF. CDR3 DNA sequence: TGTGCCAGCAGCTCTAGGACCGGGACAGAGGGTGGCTACACCTTC.

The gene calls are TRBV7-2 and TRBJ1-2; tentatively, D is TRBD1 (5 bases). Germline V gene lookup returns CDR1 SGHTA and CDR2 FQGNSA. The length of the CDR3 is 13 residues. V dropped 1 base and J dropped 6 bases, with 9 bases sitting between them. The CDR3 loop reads CASSLVWGDGYTF. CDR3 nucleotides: TGTGCCAGCAGCTTAGTTTGGGGGGATGGCTACACCTTC.

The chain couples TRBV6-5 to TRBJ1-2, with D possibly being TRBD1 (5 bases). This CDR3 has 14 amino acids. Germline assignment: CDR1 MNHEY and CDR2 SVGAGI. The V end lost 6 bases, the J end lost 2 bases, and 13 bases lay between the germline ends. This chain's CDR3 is CASSMTESNYGYTF. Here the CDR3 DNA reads TGTGCCAGCAGCATGACAGAGTCGAACTATGGCTACACCTTC.

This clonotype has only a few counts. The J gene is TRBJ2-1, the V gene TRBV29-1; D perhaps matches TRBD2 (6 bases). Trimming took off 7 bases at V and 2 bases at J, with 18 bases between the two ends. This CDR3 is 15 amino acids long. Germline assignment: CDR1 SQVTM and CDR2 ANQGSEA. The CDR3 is CSATGIGGTYNEQFF. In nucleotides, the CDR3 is TGCAGCGCAACGGGCATTGGCGGGACCTACAATGAGCAGTTCTTC.

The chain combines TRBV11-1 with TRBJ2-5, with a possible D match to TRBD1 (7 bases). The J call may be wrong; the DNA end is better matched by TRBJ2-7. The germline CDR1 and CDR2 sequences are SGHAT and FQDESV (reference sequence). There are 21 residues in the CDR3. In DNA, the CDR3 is TGTGCCAGCAGCTCCGTCTGGTGGCCCCGTCCTGGGCGGGACAGCTCCTACGAGCAGTACTTC. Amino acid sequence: CASSSVWWPRPGRDSSYEQYF.

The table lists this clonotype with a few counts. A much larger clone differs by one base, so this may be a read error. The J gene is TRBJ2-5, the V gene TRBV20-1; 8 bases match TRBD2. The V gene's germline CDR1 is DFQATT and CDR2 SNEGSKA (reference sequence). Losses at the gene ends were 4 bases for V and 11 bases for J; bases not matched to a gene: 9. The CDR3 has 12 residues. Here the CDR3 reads CSATGGGLGQYF. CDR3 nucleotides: TGCAGTGCTACGGGAGGGGGACTAGGGCAGTACTTC.

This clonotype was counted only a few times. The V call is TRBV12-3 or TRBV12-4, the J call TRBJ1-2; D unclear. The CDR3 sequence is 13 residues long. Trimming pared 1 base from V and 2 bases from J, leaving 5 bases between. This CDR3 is CASSLDVNYGYTF. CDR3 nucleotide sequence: TGTGCCAGCAGTTTAGACGTGAACTATGGCTACACCTTC.

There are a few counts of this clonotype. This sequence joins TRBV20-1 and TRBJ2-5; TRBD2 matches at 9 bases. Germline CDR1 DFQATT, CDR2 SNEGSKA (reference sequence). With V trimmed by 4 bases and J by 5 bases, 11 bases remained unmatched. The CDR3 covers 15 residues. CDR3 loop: CSANSESGRPETQYF. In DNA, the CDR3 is TGCAGTGCTAACTCAGAGAGCGGGAGGCCGGAGACCCAGTACTTC.

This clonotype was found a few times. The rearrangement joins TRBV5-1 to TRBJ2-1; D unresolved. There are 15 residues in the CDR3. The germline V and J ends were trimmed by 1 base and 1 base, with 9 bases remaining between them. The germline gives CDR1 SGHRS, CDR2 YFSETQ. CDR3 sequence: CASSLWAESYNEQFF. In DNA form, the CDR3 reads TGCGCCAGCAGCTTGTGGGCGGAATCCTACAATGAGCAGTTCTTC.

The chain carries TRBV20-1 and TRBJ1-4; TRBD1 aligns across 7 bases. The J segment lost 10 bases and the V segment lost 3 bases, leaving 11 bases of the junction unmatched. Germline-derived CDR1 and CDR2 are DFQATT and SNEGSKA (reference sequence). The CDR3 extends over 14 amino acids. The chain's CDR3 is CSASTRDRRRKLFF. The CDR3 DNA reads TGCAGTGCTAGTACCCGGGACAGACGACGAAAACTGTTTTTT.